A selection of T cell receptor beta chains follows, all from one sample in a study of blood T cell repertoires in COVID-19. Clones were sequenced by immunoSEQ multiplex PCR, and TCRdb holds only the in-frame ones, with some missing. The sample shows 370,000 or so clones, around 87% of them seen only once. The sample comprised PBMCs or T cells enriched from blood (not recorded which). Receptors were obtained from a young man who had recovered from COVID-19. CDR3s include the opening cysteine and the closing phenylalanine or tryptophan. The D gene is left open where the match is weak. Clone size is stated in some rows and not others, as once, few, many or a class when expanded.

J	V	D	size	DNA	CDR3
TRBJ1-1	TRBV9	TRBD1	.	TGTGCCAGCAGCGGCGAGGGGGCGCGCGCCACTGAAGCTTTCTTT	CASSGEGARATEAFF
TRBJ1-6	TRBV3-1/TRBV3-2	.	.	TGTGCCAGCAGCCAACAGGGTGATAATTCACCCCTCCACTTT	CASSQQGDNSPLHF
TRBJ1-4	TRBV6-5	TRBD1	.	TGTGCCAGCAACCAGGGGACAGGCATTAATGAAAAACTGTTTTTT	CASNQGTGINEKLFF
TRBJ1-2	TRBV2	.	.	TGTGCCAGCAGGGACAGCTACTATGGCTACACCTTC	CASRDSYYGYTF
TRBJ1-2	TRBV5-1	TRBD1	.	TGCGCCAGCAGCTTAGGACAGGTTCTCTATGGCTACACCTTC	CASSLGQVLYGYTF
TRBJ1-1	TRBV5-5	.	.	TGTGCCAGCAGCCCAGGGTCGGTAACTGAAGCTTTCTTT	CASSPGSVTEAFF
TRBJ1-5	TRBV29-1	.	.	TGCAGGGGGGGGGCAGTTGATCAGCCCCAGCATTTT	CRGGAVDQPQHF
TRBJ1-2	TRBV5-3	.	.	TGTGCCAGCTCCTATGGCTACACCTTC	CASSYGYTF
TRBJ1-2	TRBV6-5	.	.	TGTGCCAGCAGTTACTCTTCTTTAATCCGTTATGGCTACACCTTC	CASSYSSLIRYGYTF
TRBJ2-7	TRBV30	TRBD1	.	TGTGCCTGTGACAGGGGCTACGAGCAGTACTTC	CACDRGYEQYF
TRBJ1-5	TRBV6-2/TRBV6-3	TRBD1	.	TGTGCCAGCAGTTACTTGGGACAGGGTAGCAATCAGCCCCAGCATTTT	CASSYLGQGSNQPQHF
TRBJ2-7	TRBV5-1	TRBD1	.	TGCGCCAGCAGCTTGCTACAGGGGGCGATCTACGAGCAGTACTTC	CASSLLQGAIYEQYF
TRBJ1-2	TRBV30	.	.	TGTGCCTGGACCGATCCAACAAGTTTTGGCTACACCTTC	CAWTDPTSFGYTF
TRBJ1-2	TRBV7-2	TRBD1	.	TGTGCCAGCGGGGGACAGGGGGCAGAGGGCTACACCTTC	CASGGQGAEGYTF
TRBJ1-1	TRBV2	TRBD1	.	TGTGCCAGCAGTGGACAGGGCCCTGAAGCTTTCTTT	CASSGQGPEAFF
TRBJ2-1	TRBV7-8	.	.	TGTGCCAGCAGTCAAGTCCGGGGGACAGAATTAACCAATGAGCAGTTCTTC	CASSQVRGTELTNEQFF
TRBJ1-5	TRBV7-2	TRBD1	.	TGTGCCAGCAGCTGGGACAGCTATAGCAATCAGCCCCAGCATTTT	CASSWDSYSNQPQHF
TRBJ2-3	TRBV5-1	.	.	TGCGCCAGCAGCTTGGGGCCGGGACTCACCGCAACTAGCACAGATACGCAGTATTTT	CASSLGPGLTATSTDTQYF
TRBJ1-2	TRBV3-1/TRBV3-2	.	once	TGTGCCAGCAGCCAAGTTCCAGGGAGGGTTTGGGGCTACACCTTC	CASSQVPGRVWGYTF
TRBJ2-7	TRBV18	TRBD1	few	TGTGCCAGCTCACTAAACCCGACAGGGTCCCCCTACGAGCAGTACTTC	CASSLNPTGSPYEQYF
TRBJ1-2	TRBV7-8	TRBD1	.	TGTGCCAGCAGCTTAGTGGGACAGGGGAACTATGGCTACACCTTC	CASSLVGQGNYGYTF
TRBJ1-5	TRBV29-1	.	.	TGCAGCGCAGCGGGACCAGGGGGCAATCAGCCCCAGCATTTT	CSAAGPGGNQPQHF
TRBJ2-1	TRBV7-6	TRBD2	.	TGTGCCAGCAGCTCTAAGACTAGCGGGGCCTACAATGAGCAGTTCTTC	CASSSKTSGAYNEQFF
TRBJ1-4	TRBV6-1	TRBD1	.	TGTGCCAGCAGCGAAGGACAGGGGGTAATAGGAGAAAAACTGTTTTTT	CASSEGQGVIGEKLFF
TRBJ2-3	TRBV19	.	once	TGTGCAACTACCTTACAGGGATCAGATACGCAGTATTTT	CATTLQGSDTQYF
TRBJ1-4	TRBV12-3/TRBV12-4	TRBD1	.	TGTGCCAGCAGCACCGGGACAGGGCCAAAACTGTTTTTT	CASSTGTGPKLFF
TRBJ1-1	TRBV7-6	.	.	TGTGCCAGCAGCCAGGGGTACGGGAACACTGAAGCTTTCTTT	CASSQGYGNTEAFF
TRBJ2-6	TRBV4-2	.	few	TGTGCCAGCAGCCAAGAAGGGGGATCTGGGGCCAACGTCCTGACTTTC	CASSQEGGSGANVLTF
TRBJ2-3	TRBV11-2	.	.	TGTGCCAGCAGCTTGTCTGCCGGAGATACGCAGTATTTT	CASSLSAGDTQYF
TRBJ2-1	TRBV19	.	.	TGTGCCAGTACCCCCTCCTCCTACAATGAGCAGTTCTTC	CASTPSSYNEQFF
TRBJ2-7	TRBV18	.	.	TGTGCCAGCTCACCCATAACACAAAACGAGCAGTACTTC	CASSPITQNEQYF
TRBJ2-1	TRBV7-9	.	.	TGTGCCAGCAGCCTCGACCTCCTAGGCAATGAGCAGTTCTTC	CASSLDLLGNEQFF
TRBJ1-2	TRBV19	.	.	TGTGCCAGTAAGGACTACAGCGTAGCTAACTATGGCTACACCTTC	CASKDYSVANYGYTF
TRBJ1-1	TRBV14	TRBD1	.	TGTGCCAGCAGCCAGGCCGGGACAGGGAACACTGAAGCTTTCTTT	CASSQAGTGNTEAFF
TRBJ1-1	TRBV18	.	.	TGTGCCAGCTCACCAACTGCCTTGACTATGAACACTGAAGCTTTCTTT	CASSPTALTMNTEAFF
TRBJ2-2	TRBV4-3	TRBD1	.	TGCGCCAGCAGCCAAGGGGACAGGGATTGGATCGGGGAGCTGTTTTTT	CASSQGDRDWIGELFF
TRBJ1-2	TRBV5-1	.	.	TGCGCCAGCAGCTCTGGGTACTCCACTACCGTCCTCTATGGCTACACCTTC	CASSSGYSTTVLYGYTF
TRBJ2-2	TRBV10-3	TRBD2	once	TGTGCCATCAGCCCGCGGGGGGACGGGGAGCTGTTTTTT	CAISPRGDGELFF
TRBJ2-2	TRBV18	TRBD2	.	TGTGCCAGCTCACCACCCAAGCGGGGGGGGCCCACCGGGGAGCTGTTTTTT	CASSPPKRGGPTGELFF
TRBJ1-2	TRBV12-2	.	once	TGTGCAAGTCGCTTAGCGAGCGCTGGCTACACCTTC	CASRLASAGYTF
TRBJ1-1	TRBV15	TRBD1	.	TGTGCCACCAGCTTTACAGGGGGCCTGACTGAAGCTTTCTTT	CATSFTGGLTEAFF
TRBJ2-4	TRBV7-2	TRBD2	.	TGTGCCAGCAGCCCGACTAGCGGGGGGGCGAATAACATTCAGTACTTC	CASSPTSGGANNIQYF
TRBJ1-1	TRBV7-2	.	.	TGTGCCAGCAGCTTAAAACAGGGCGGCACTGAAGCTTTCTTT	CASSLKQGGTEAFF
TRBJ1-1	TRBV30	TRBD1	.	TGTGCCTGGAGTCCCGGGACAGGGGTCGGCACTGAAGCTTTCTTT	CAWSPGTGVGTEAFF
TRBJ1-4	TRBV3-1/TRBV3-2	TRBD1	.	TGTGCCAGCAGCCACAGGACAGGGGGCGGTGAAAAACTGTTTTTT	CASSHRTGGGEKLFF
TRBJ1-5	TRBV5-1	.	.	TGCGCCAGCAGCTTGGCCGGGGGAATGGGACAGCCCCAGCATTTT	CASSLAGGMGQPQHF
TRBJ2-7	TRBV7-9	TRBD1	.	TGTGCCAGCACCGGGGACAGGGGGCGATCCTCCTACGAGCAGTACTTC	CASTGDRGRSSYEQYF
TRBJ2-2	TRBV5-6	.	.	TGTGCCAGCAGCTTGGTCGTATCGAGGTCAGATGACACCGGGGAGCTGTTTTTT	CASSLVVSRSDDTGELFF
TRBJ2-5	TRBV19	TRBD2	.	TGTGCCAGTAGTATTATAGCGGGGGAGACCCAGTACTTC	CASSIIAGETQYF
TRBJ2-2	TRBV6-5	TRBD1	.	TGTGCCAGCAACGGACAGGGAAGAACCGGGGAGCTGTTTTTT	CASNGQGRTGELFF
TRBJ1-5	TRBV9	.	.	TGTGCCAGCAGCGTAGACGGGGACATAGTCAATCAGCCCCAGCATTTT	CASSVDGDIVNQPQHF
TRBJ1-5	TRBV27	TRBD1	.	TGTGCCAGCACCCCCGACAGGGACAATCAGCCCCAGCATTTT	CASTPDRDNQPQHF
TRBJ2-7	TRBV18	TRBD1	.	TGTGCCAGCTCACCATCGACAGGGGTGGGCGAGCAGTACTTC	CASSPSTGVGEQYF
TRBJ1-4	TRBV7-9	.	.	TGTGCCAGCAGCTCTGGAGGGGAAACTAATGAAAAACTGTTTTTT	CASSSGGETNEKLFF